What follows are 30 T cell receptor beta chains derived from one specimen sequenced in a study of CD8+CD57+ T cells in acquired aplastic anemia. CDR3 and TCR beta VDJ profiling relied on a genomic DNA template. TCRdb re-called the reads with MiXCR, one entry per CDR3 protein. The sample shows around 170,000 distinct CDR3 sequences, around 45% of them seen only once. The specimen was sorted CD4+, CD8+, or CD8+CD57+ T cells (not recorded which) from PBMCs. All receptors come from a human donor in good health.

The chain joins TRBV5-8 to TRBJ2-3; maybe TRBD1 (5 bases). Germline V gene lookup returns CDR1 SGHTS and CDR2 YDEGEE. V was cut by 1 base and J by 3 bases, with 9 bases left in between. This CDR3 contains 14 residues. The CDR3 DNA is TGTGCCAGCAGCTTGAACAGGCTGACAGATACGCAGTATTTT. It yields the protein CASSLNRLTDTQYF.

Many counts were recorded for this clonotype. J is TRBJ2-3 and V is TRBV15, with D perhaps assigned TRBD1 or TRBD2 (6 bases each). The V gene's germline CDR1 is LNHNV and CDR2 YYDKDF (reference sequence). This CDR3 has 16 amino acids. The germline V and J ends were trimmed by 0 bases and 4 bases, with 14 bases remaining between them. CDR3 sequence reads: CATSRDFRGRADTQYF. In DNA, the CDR3 is TGTGCCACCAGCAGAGATTTCCGGGGGCGCGCAGATACGCAGTATTTT.

This clonotype showed up just once. A much larger clone differs by one base, so this may be a read error. The J gene is TRBJ2-5, the V gene TRBV5-1; D remains ambiguous. Trimming left V 0 bases short and J 1 base short, with 10 bases between. This CDR3 contains 15 residues. The V gene's germline CDR1 is SGHRS and CDR2 YFSETQ. For the CDR3, the DNA is TGCGCCAGCAGCTTGGGTACAAGCCTCCAAGAGACCCAGTACTTC. This translates into CASSLGTSLQETQYF. The variable domain in full, with the rest retrieved from reference TRBV5-1 and TRBJ2-5, is KAGVTQTPRYLIKTRGQQVTLSCSPISGHRSVSWYQQTPGQGLQFLFEYFSETQRNKGNFPGRFSGRQFSNSRSEMNVSTLELGDSALYLCASSLGTSLQETQYFGPGTRLLVL.

The chain combines TRBV6-1 with TRBJ1-5, with D perhaps TRBD1 (5 bases). Germline CDR1 and CDR2: MNHNS and SASEGT. V lost 4 bases, J lost 6 bases, and 22 bases lay in between. CDR3 length: 17 residues. The CDR3 loop is CASSGGGGVLAGQPQHF. CDR3 sequence (DNA): TGTGCCAGCAGTGGTGGGGGGGGAGTTCTGGCTGGTCAGCCCCAGCATTTT.

Notes on this clonotype: A single base separates this from a much larger clone, so it may be a read error. CDR3 bases: TGCGCCAGCAGCCCCCAGGGCCAAACTGAAGCTTTCTTT. Protein product: CASSPQGQTEAFF. V usage is TRBV5-1 and J usage is TRBJ1-1; possibly TRBD1 for D (5 bases). The CDR3 is 13 amino acids. The V and J ends lost 4 bases and 5 bases respectively, with 12 bases between them. CDR1 and CDR2 from the germline V gene are SGHRS and YFSETQ.

This clonotype was detected once. This chain joins TRBV20-1 and TRBJ1-4; a possible D gene is TRBD1 (5 bases). Germline assignment: CDR1 DFQATT and CDR2 SNEGSKA (reference sequence). This CDR3 has 11 residues. As DNA, the CDR3 is TGCAGCATGGACCGGGGGGAAAAACTGTTTTTT. Amino acids: CSMDRGEKLFF.

The sample holds many counts of this clonotype. The V call is TRBV6-5, the J call TRBJ2-7, with D perhaps TRBD1 or TRBD2 (5 bases each). Trimming took 4 bases from V and 7 from J, leaving 14 bases between them. Germline V gene sequence: CDR1 MNHEY, CDR2 SVGAGI. This CDR3 has 13 residues. In DNA, the CDR3 is TGTGCCAGCAGTTCGGGACGGCCGGGGGAGCAGTACTTC. Encoded protein: CASSSGRPGEQYF.

In its sample, this clonotype was seen once. A much larger clone sits a single nucleotide away, making a read error possible. The gene calls are TRBV12-3 or TRBV12-4 and TRBJ2-3; D is perhaps TRBD2 (5 bases). This CDR3 has 16 amino acids. CDR3 residues: CASSLRKLSSTDTQCF. The CDR3 DNA sequence: TGTGCCAGCAGTTTGAGGAAACTATCTAGCACAGATACGCAGTGTTTT.

This sequence joins TRBV10-3 and TRBJ2-1, with D possibly TRBD2 on 5 matching bases. The germline V gene encodes CDR1 ENHRY and CDR2 SYGVKD. V lost 4 bases and J 8 bases, leaving 12 bases between the germline ends. The CDR3 runs 13 residues. The CDR3 nucleotides are TGTGCCATCAGTGGATCCAGCGGCTATGAGCAGTTCTTC. Its translation: CAISGSSGYEQFF.

The chain combines TRBV24-1 with TRBJ2-3; the D gene is possibly TRBD2 (6 bases). Germline V gene data show CDR1 as KGHDR and CDR2 as SFDVKD. Deletions cut 2 bases from V and 2 bases from J, with 7 bases between. This CDR3 is 14 amino acids long. CDR3 coding DNA: TGTGCCACCAGTGATTGGGGACTCACAGATACGCAGTATTTT. This sequence encodes CATSDWGLTDTQYF.

This clonotype has ten or more counts. V is TRBV2 and J is TRBJ1-1; D is unclear. The CDR3 covers 13 residues. From germline, CDR1 is SNHLY and CDR2 FYNNEI. Deletions cut 6 bases from V and 0 bases from J, with 8 bases between. The CDR3 DNA follows: TGTGCCAGCAGGAACAGAATGAACACTGAAGCTTTCTTT. Translation: CASRNRMNTEAFF. Variable domain in full (rest from reference TRBV2 and TRBJ1-1): EPEVTQTPSHQVTQMGQEVILRCVPISNHLYFYWYRQILGQKVEFLVSFYNNEISEKSEIFDDQFSVERPDGSNFTLKIRSTKLEDSAMYFCASRNRMNTEAFFGQGTRLTVV.

This clonotype showed up just a few times. V usage is TRBV15 and J usage is TRBJ2-2; D remains unclear. V lost 0 bases and J 1 base, leaving 6 bases between the germline ends. Germline V lookup: CDR1 LNHNV, CDR2 YYDKDF (reference sequence). The CDR3 has 15 amino acids. CDR3 coding DNA: TGTGCCACCAGCAGAGACCGATTGAACACCGGGGAGCTGTTTTTT. Its protein is CATSRDRLNTGELFF.

This clonotype was observed a single time. This sequence joins TRBV10-3 and TRBJ2-2, with 8 bases matching TRBD2. Per germline, CDR1 ENHRY and CDR2 SYGVKD. This CDR3 comprises 14 residues. Trimming at V came to 5 bases and at J to 5 bases, leaving 4 bases not matched to a gene. CDR3 loop: CAISWASGTGELFF. The CDR3 DNA sequence: TGTGCCATCAGTTGGGCTAGCGGGACCGGGGAGCTGTTTTTT.

The V call is TRBV19, the J call TRBJ2-4, with TRBD2 matching over 8 bases. This CDR3 contains 17 residues. After removal of 1 base from V and 0 bases from J, the junction contained 5 bases not matched to a gene. Germline V gene sequence: CDR1 LNHDA, CDR2 SQIVND (reference sequence). The CDR3 sequence is CASSIALAGLAKNIQYF. The CDR3 region has the DNA TGTGCCAGTAGTATAGCGCTAGCGGGTCTAGCCAAAAACATTCAGTACTTC.

This clonotype turned up a few times. The junction departs from germline at one end; a sequencing error may be responsible. CDR3 sequence reads: CASSLDFTDTQYF. CDR3 sequence (DNA): TGTGCTAGCAGCTTGGACTTCACAGATACGCAGTATTTT. This chain connects TRBV7-7 to TRBJ2-3, with D tentatively TRBD2 (5 bases). Per the germline V gene, CDR1 is SSHAT and CDR2 is FNYEAQ (reference sequence). The CDR3 covers 13 residues.

A word on this clonotype: Germline and junction disagree at one end, which may indicate a read error. V gene TRBV7-3 combines with J gene TRBJ2-1; D call uncertain. The CDR3 is made up of 12 amino acids. Germline assignment: CDR1 SGHTA and CDR2 FQGTGA. As DNA, the CDR3 is TGTGCCAGCAGCTCCTCGGACGGGTTCAGGATCTTC. This translates into CASSSSDGFRIF.

The chain carries TRBV15 and TRBJ2-7; 9 bases fit TRBD1. J gave up 4 bases and V 0 bases, and 1 base lay outside the gene matches. The CDR3 covers 14 residues. The germline CDR1 and CDR2 sequences are LNHNV and YYDKDF (reference sequence). The CDR3 protein is CATSREGTGYEQYF. The DNA of the CDR3 is TGTGCCACCAGCAGAGAAGGGACAGGGTACGAGCAGTACTTC.

This clonotype has a count of ten or more. V usage is TRBV15 and J usage is TRBJ2-3; 12 bases line up with TRBD2. The CDR3 is 17 residues long. Unmatched junction bases numbered 4, after V lost 1 base and J lost 2 bases. Germline-derived CDR1 and CDR2 are LNHNV and YYDKDF (reference sequence). The CDR3 spells CATSRGLAGVVTDTQYF. In nucleotides, the CDR3 is TGTGCCACCAGCAGAGGACTAGCGGGAGTGGTCACAGATACGCAGTATTTT.

At least ten counts were recorded for this clonotype. V and J are TRBV19 and TRBJ1-1; a possible D gene is TRBD1 (5 bases). Per the germline V gene, CDR1 is LNHDA and CDR2 is SQIVND (reference sequence). V gave up 6 bases and J gave up 1 base, with 12 bases separating them. The CDR3 has 14 residues. The CDR3 loop reads CASRKGQPNTEAFF. The DNA of the CDR3 is TGTGCCAGTAGGAAGGGGCAGCCGAACACTGAAGCTTTCTTT. The whole variable domain, remainder taken from reference TRBV19 and TRBJ1-1, is DGGITQSPKYLFRKEGQNVTLSCEQNLNHDAMYWYRQDPGQGLRLIYYSQIVNDFQKGDIAEGYSVSREKKESFPLTVTSAQKNPTAFYLCASRKGQPNTEAFFGQGTRLTVV.

There are many counts of this clonotype. The chain employs TRBV2 and TRBJ2-2; the match to TRBD1 covers 10 bases. Germline CDR1 SNHLY, CDR2 FYNNEI. V was pared by 8 bases and J by 5 bases, with 8 bases of the junction left unmatched. The CDR3 has 15 amino acids. CDR3 nucleotides: TGTGCCAGCCAGACCGGGACAGGGGTAACCGGGGAGCTGTTTTTT. Translation gives CASQTGTGVTGELFF.

The rearrangement links TRBV24-1 to TRBJ2-1; no reliable D call. There are 13 residues in the CDR3. V gave up 3 bases and J gave up 8 bases, with 10 bases separating them. CDR1 KGHDR and CDR2 SFDVKD come from the germline V gene. The CDR3 protein is CATSDAPGHEQFF. CDR3 DNA sequence: TGTGCCACCAGTGATGCCCCGGGTCATGAGCAGTTCTTC.

V usage is TRBV20-1 and J usage is TRBJ1-1; TRBD1 agrees at 9 bases. Looked up from germline, CDR1 is DFQATT and CDR2 is SNEGSKA (reference sequence). This CDR3 is built from 16 residues. V was pared by 2 bases and J by 4 bases, with 11 bases of the junction left unmatched. Here the CDR3 reads CSARTGQGAISTEAFF. The DNA of the CDR3 is TGCAGTGCTAGAACGGGACAGGGAGCAATAAGCACTGAAGCTTTCTTT.

By proportion, this clonotype is large (0.1 to 1%). J is TRBJ2-2 and V is TRBV19; possible D gene TRBD2, 6 bases. Trimming took 6 bases from V and 1 from J, leaving 15 bases between them. Germline V gene data show CDR1 as LNHDA and CDR2 as SQIVND (reference sequence). The CDR3 length is 16 residues. This CDR3 reads CASRPGGRRNTGELFF. The DNA for the CDR3 is TGTGCCAGTAGACCCGGGGGACGGAGGAACACCGGGGAGCTGTTTTTT.

This clonotype has just one count. This rearrangement joins TRBV7-2 to TRBJ2-7; 8 nucleotides line up with TRBD1. V lost 8 bases, J lost 1 base, and 10 bases stayed unmatched. CDR3 length equals 15 residues. Germline V gene data show CDR1 as SGHTA and CDR2 as FQGNSA. The CDR3 here is CASGELGQESYEQYF. The CDR3, as DNA: TGTGCCAGCGGCGAATTGGGACAGGAGTCCTACGAGCAGTACTTC.

V is TRBV11-3 and J is TRBJ2-2; D is perhaps TRBD1 or TRBD2 (5 bases each). Deletions cut 5 bases from V and 4 bases from J, with 14 bases between. In germline, CDR1 is SGHNT, CDR2 YENEEA. CDR3 length equals 15 residues. The CDR3 here is CASSPRSGPTGELFF. The CDR3 DNA follows: TGTGCCAGCAGCCCCAGGTCGGGGCCCACCGGGGAGCTGTTTTTT.

V is TRBV5-8 and J is TRBJ1-1; D unclear. V lost 0 bases, J lost 6 bases, and 12 bases lay in between. CDR1 and CDR2 from the germline V gene are SGHTS and YDEGEE. The CDR3 contains 14 residues. CDR3 sequence: CASSLGHVGSEAFF. Here the CDR3 DNA reads TGTGCCAGCAGCTTGGGGCATGTGGGCTCTGAAGCTTTCTTT.

This chain connects TRBV28 to TRBJ1-1, with unresolved D. V gave up 2 bases and J gave up 11 bases, with 15 bases separating them. CDR1 is MDHEN, CDR2 SYDVKM, per germline. The CDR3 runs to 13 residues. The CDR3 region is CASSLTVGAGAFF. CDR3 bases: TGTGCCAGCAGTTTAACAGTGGGAGCCGGGGCTTTCTTT.

The rearrangement joins TRBV15 to TRBJ1-6; D remains unclear. Germline V gene data show CDR1 as LNHNV and CDR2 as YYDKDF (reference sequence). The CDR3 has 12 amino acids. V dropped 5 bases and J dropped 8 bases, with 7 bases sitting between them. CDR3 nucleotide sequence: TGTGCCACCAGCCTCGGGTATTCACCCCTCCACTTT. As protein: CATSLGYSPLHF.

This clonotype was detected only a few times. The junction shows a germline mismatch at one end, possibly a read error. In DNA form, the CDR3 reads TGTGCCAGCAGCCCCGACTTCACCGGGACTAGCGGGTACAATGGGCAGTTCTTC. Translating gives CASSPDFTGTSGYNGQFF. This chain links TRBV11-2 with TRBJ2-1; 12 bases line up with TRBD2. The CDR3 is 18 amino acids. Germline V gene lookup returns CDR1 SGHAT and CDR2 FQNNGV. Looking up the rest from reference TRBV11-2 and TRBJ2-1 gives the full variable domain: EAGVAQSPRYKIIEKRQSVAFWCNPISGHATLYWYQQILGQGPKLLIQFQNNGVVDDSQLPKDRFSAERLKGVDSTLKIQPAKLEDSAVYLCASSPDFTGTSGYNGQFFGPGTRLTVL.

For this clonotype: Being one base from a much bigger clone, this may be a read error. The J gene is TRBJ1-1, the V gene TRBV20-1, with D maybe TRBD1 (5 bases). V was shortened by 5 bases and J by 2 bases, with 12 bases between the two germline ends. The CDR3 length is 13 residues. Germline CDR1 is DFQATT and CDR2 is SNEGSKA (reference sequence). The CDR3 reads CSASRGCNTEAFF. CDR3 in DNA: TGCAGTGCTTCCCGGGGCTGCAACACTGAAGCTTTCTTT.